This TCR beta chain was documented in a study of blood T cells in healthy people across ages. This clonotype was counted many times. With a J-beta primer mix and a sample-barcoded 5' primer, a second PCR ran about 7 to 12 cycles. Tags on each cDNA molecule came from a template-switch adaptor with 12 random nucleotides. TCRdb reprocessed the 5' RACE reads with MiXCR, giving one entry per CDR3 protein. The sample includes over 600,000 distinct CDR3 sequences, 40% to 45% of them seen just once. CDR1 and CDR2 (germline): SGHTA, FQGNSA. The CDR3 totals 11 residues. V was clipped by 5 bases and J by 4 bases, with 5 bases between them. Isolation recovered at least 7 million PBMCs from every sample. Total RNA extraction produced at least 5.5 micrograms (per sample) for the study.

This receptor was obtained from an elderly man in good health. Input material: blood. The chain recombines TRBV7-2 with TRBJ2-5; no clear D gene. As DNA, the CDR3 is TGTGCCAGCAGCGCCAGAGAGACCCAGTACTTC. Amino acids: CASSARETQYF.